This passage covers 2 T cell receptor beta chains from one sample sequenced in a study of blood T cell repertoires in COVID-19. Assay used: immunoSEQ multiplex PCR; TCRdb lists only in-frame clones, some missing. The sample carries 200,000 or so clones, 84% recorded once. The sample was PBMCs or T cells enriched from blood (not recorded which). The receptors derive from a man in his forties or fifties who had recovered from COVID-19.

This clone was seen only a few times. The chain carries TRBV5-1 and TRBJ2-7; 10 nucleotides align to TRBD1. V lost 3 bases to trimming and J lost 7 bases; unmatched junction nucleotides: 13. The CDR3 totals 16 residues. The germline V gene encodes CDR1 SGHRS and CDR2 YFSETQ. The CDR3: CASSSVPGQGSQEQYF. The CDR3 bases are TGCGCCAGCAGCTCCGTACCGGGACAGGGGTCCCAAGAGCAGTACTTC.

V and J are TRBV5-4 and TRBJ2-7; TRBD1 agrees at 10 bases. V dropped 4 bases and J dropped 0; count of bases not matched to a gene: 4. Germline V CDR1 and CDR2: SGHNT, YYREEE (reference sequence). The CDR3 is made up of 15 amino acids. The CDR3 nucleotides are TGTGCCAGCAGCCCGGGACAGGGGAGCTCCTACGAGCAGTACTTC. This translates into CASSPGQGSSYEQYF.